Here is one T cell receptor (beta chain) with its context. TCRdb's table, derived via immunoSEQ multiplex PCR, lists solely in-frame clones and lacks some. The table records 65,000 to 95,000 clones, 70% to 90% of them present only once. V was cut by 6 bases and J by 5 bases, with 17 bases left in between. CDR3 length: 14 amino acids. In germline, CDR1 is MNHNY, CDR2 SVGAGI (reference sequence). This sample is part of a study of cytotoxic CD8 clonotypes in ibrutinib-treated CLL. This TCR derives from a human donor with chronic lymphocytic leukemia. This specimen was PBMCs, taken before ibrutinib treatment. This chain uses TRBV6-6 with TRBJ2-7; a possible D gene is TRBD2 (6 bases). CDR3 loop: CASSRPEGLDEQYF. CDR3 in DNA: TGTGCCAGCAGCCGTCCGGAGGGATTGGACGAGCAGTACTTC.